This is a list of T cell receptor beta chains from one sample in a study of blood T cells in healthy people across ages. MiXCR, applied by TCRdb to the 5' RACE reads, yields one record per CDR3 protein. The sample lists about 1,500,000 distinct CDR3 sequences; roughly 30% were seen once. Sequencing used blood. The receptors here all came from a woman aged 25 to 39 in good health. Each CDR3 is given with its conserved first and last residue. The order of the fields is J gene, clone size, D gene, V gene, CDR3 protein, CDR3 DNA. The D gene is left open where the match is weak. Only part of the rows carry a size: once, few, many, or a class if the clone is expanded.

J: TRBJ2-4
size: .
D: .
V: TRBV20-1
CDR3: CSATVSRAKNIQYF
DNA: TGCAGTGCTACCGTCTCCCGGGCCAAAAACATTCAGTACTTC

J: TRBJ2-1
size: few
D: .
V: TRBV5-1
CDR3: CASSLRTVSSYNEQFF
DNA: TGCGCCAGCAGCTTGAGGACTGTAAGCTCCTACAATGAGCAGTTCTTC

J: TRBJ2-1
size: .
D: TRBD2
V: TRBV12-3/TRBV12-4
CDR3: CASSLIAGGPSAGNEQFF
DNA: TGTGCCAGCAGTTTAATAGCGGGAGGGCCCTCCGCGGGAAATGAGCAGTTCTTC

J: TRBJ2-1
size: few
D: .
V: TRBV29-1
CDR3: CSVVEQAPTTYNEQFF
DNA: TGCAGCGTTGTTGAACAGGCCCCTACCACCTACAATGAGCAGTTCTTC

J: TRBJ1-4
size: .
D: .
V: TRBV7-2
CDR3: CASRPQATNEKLFF
DNA: TGTGCCAGCCGCCCACAGGCAACTAATGAAAAACTGTTTTTT

J: TRBJ2-4
size: few
D: .
V: TRBV30
CDR3: CAWSGPRKNIQYF
DNA: TGTGCCTGGAGTGGGCCACGGAAAAACATTCAGTACTTC

J: TRBJ1-1
size: few
D: TRBD1
V: TRBV5-1
CDR3: CASSFAGGRAFF
DNA: TGCGCCAGCAGCTTCGCAGGGGGCCGAGCTTTCTTT

J: TRBJ2-7
size: many
D: .
V: TRBV14
CDR3: CASSAQGPHEQYF
DNA: TGTGCCAGCAGCGCACAGGGTCCCCACGAGCAGTACTTC

J: TRBJ2-3
size: .
D: .
V: TRBV7-8
CDR3: CASSLGDWDTQYF
DNA: TGTGCCAGCAGCTTAGGGGACTGGGATACGCAGTATTTT

J: TRBJ2-5
size: many
D: .
V: TRBV6-2/TRBV6-3
CDR3: CASSLMAETQYF
DNA: TGTGCCAGCAGTTTGATGGCAGAGACCCAGTACTTC

J: TRBJ2-4
size: .
D: .
V: TRBV19
CDR3: CATRERDIQYF
DNA: TGTGCCACCAGGGAGCGGGACATTCAGTACTTC

J: TRBJ2-3
size: .
D: .
V: TRBV7-3
CDR3: CASSPRRGPTDTQYF
DNA: TGTGCCAGCAGCCCACGGCGGGGGCCCACAGATACGCAGTATTTT

J: TRBJ2-1
size: few
D: TRBD2
V: TRBV27
CDR3: CASGLTSGGNEQFF
DNA: TGTGCCAGCGGGTTGACTAGCGGGGGTAATGAGCAGTTCTTC

J: TRBJ2-3
size: .
D: .
V: TRBV11-2
CDR3: CASSRDHSDTQYF
DNA: TGTGCCAGCTCAAGGGACCACAGCGATACGCAGTATTTT

J: TRBJ1-2
size: .
D: TRBD1
V: TRBV19
CDR3: CATTIQGNYGYTF
DNA: TGTGCCACTACCATACAGGGGAACTATGGCTACACCTTC

J: TRBJ2-7
size: .
D: .
V: TRBV7-2
CDR3: CASSERDRSYEQYF
DNA: TGTGCCAGCAGCGAACGGGACCGGTCCTACGAGCAGTACTTC

J: TRBJ2-1
size: many
D: .
V: TRBV4-3
CDR3: CASSRLLAWNEQFF
DNA: TGCGCCAGCAGCCGACTACTAGCTTGGAATGAGCAGTTCTTC

J: TRBJ2-7
size: many
D: TRBD1
V: TRBV28
CDR3: CASSWTGAPYEQYF
DNA: TGTGCCAGCAGTTGGACAGGAGCCCCCTACGAGCAGTACTTC